This T cell receptor beta chain was observed in a study of shared clonotypes between healthy human individuals. The method was immunoSEQ multiplex PCR; TCRdb's version includes in-frame clones alone and lacks a portion of them. In the table there are approximately 2,000,000 clones, roughly 92% of which are singletons. Looked up from germline, CDR1 is MDHEN and CDR2 is SYDVKM. Trimming stripped 5 bases from V and 3 bases from J, with 17 bases between. The CDR3 contains 15 residues. The sequence was collected from a man between 18 and 29 years old in good health. Some clones in this sample may be carry-over from other donors' samples. V and J are TRBV28 and TRBJ2-7; D call uncertain. The sequenced material came from naive CD4+ T cells from PBMCs. Subset defined: CD45RA+ positively selected. CDR3 in amino acids: CASSRYTSGVYEQYF. DNA of the CDR3: TGTGCCAGCAGTCGATACACCTCGGGCGTCTACGAGCAGTACTTC.